Below, one TCR beta chain is given with its context. This sample was included in a study of blood T cell repertoires in COVID-19. About the research overall: COVID-19 samples collected from the United States, Italy and Spain covered acute and convalescent phases.

In Seattle, patients joined the study during active infection and were tracked longitudinally. Trimming at V came to 0 bases and at J to 9 bases, leaving 12 bases not matched to a gene. This CDR3 comprises 17 residues. Germline V lookup: CDR1 MNHNS, CDR2 SASEGT. Data came from immunoSEQ multiplex PCR; TCRdb stores just in-frame clones and leaves some out. The top ten hold 10% to 13% of the sample, which has under 200,000 clones, 87% seen once. The genes are TRBV6-1 and TRBJ2-7; 12 nucleotides match TRBD2. The sequencing sample was made of peripheral blood. This receptor was obtained from a woman aged 70-85 years with COVID-19, enrolled during active disease. The CDR3 spells CASSEAGTSGSFAGQYF. CDR3 coding DNA: TGTGCCAGCAGTGAAGCTGGGACTAGCGGGTCCTTCGCAGGGCAGTACTTC.